A single sample gave rise to the 15 T cell receptor beta chains below, sequenced in a study of technical replicates of blood from several donors. Here immunoSEQ multiplex PCR was the method, and the copy in TCRdb shows in-frame clones only, minus some. The table records some 14,000 clones, approximately 78% of them present only once. The sequencing sample was made of PBMCs. Every receptor here comes from a human donor in good health.

This clone turned up a few times. This chain connects TRBV6-4 to TRBJ2-3; TRBD2 might be the D (6 bases). CDR3 length equals 15 residues. The germline V and J ends were trimmed by 3 bases and 0 bases, with 10 bases remaining between them. The germline V gene encodes CDR1 MRHNA and CDR2 SNTAGT. CDR3 protein: CASSEGGGSTDTQYF. CDR3 in DNA: TGTGCCAGCAGTGAAGGCGGAGGGAGCACAGATACGCAGTATTTT.

The rearrangement links TRBV18 to TRBJ2-1; D is possibly TRBD1 (6 bases). CDR1 and CDR2 from the germline V gene are KGHSH and LQKENI. Deletions cut 1 base from V and 6 bases from J, with 10 bases between. CDR3 length: 14 amino acids. In DNA, the CDR3 is TGTGCCAGCTCACCACAAAGAGGGGGCAATGAGCAGTTCTTC. As protein: CASSPQRGGNEQFF.

This rearrangement joins TRBV5-1 to TRBJ1-2, with 9 nucleotides matching TRBD1. CDR3 length: 18 amino acids. Per the germline V gene, CDR1 is SGHRS and CDR2 is YFSETQ. With V trimmed by 4 bases and J by 8 bases, 21 bases remained unmatched. The CDR3 sequence is CASSPGTGQGSLSRGYTF. DNA for the CDR3: TGCGCCAGCAGCCCGGGCACGGGACAGGGTTCCCTTAGTCGGGGCTACACCTTC.

The J gene is TRBJ2-3, the V gene TRBV6-6; weak D call: TRBD2 (5 bases). Between the trimmed V and J ends, which lost 4 bases and 2 bases, there was a span of 10 bases. CDR1 MNHNY and CDR2 SVGAGI come from the germline V gene (reference sequence). This CDR3 is 14 amino acids long. CDR3 in amino acids: CASSFLGNTDTQYF. The CDR3 nucleotides read TGTGCCAGCAGTTTTCTCGGGAACACAGATACGCAGTATTTT.

As to this clone: One end of the junction varies from germline; a read error may be responsible. The chain has TRBV6-5 and TRBJ2-3; 8 bases align to TRBD1. In germline, CDR1 is MNHEY, CDR2 SVGAGI. This CDR3 has 13 residues. In DNA form, the CDR3 reads TGTGCCAGCCGGGACAGGAGCACAGCTACGCAGTATTTT. As protein: CASRDRSTATQYF.

The V call is TRBV6-5, the J call TRBJ1-2, with TRBD1 identical over 10 bases. With 5 bases clipped from V and 6 bases from J, the junction kept 9 bases outside the gene matches. The CDR3 has 15 residues. The germline gives CDR1 MNHEY, CDR2 SVGAGI. CDR3 in DNA: TGTGCCAGCAGTCAACCGACAGGGGGCGCCGATGGCTACACCTTC. Encoded protein: CASSQPTGGADGYTF.

Here the CDR3 reads CASSAGALREQYF. DNA of the CDR3: TGTGCCAGCAGCGCGGGAGCCCTCCGAGAGCAGTACTTC. This chain connects TRBV2 to TRBJ2-7; 7 bases fit TRBD2. From germline, CDR1 is SNHLY and CDR2 FYNNEI. The V gene end was trimmed by 6 bases and the J gene end by 7 bases; junction bases not matched to a gene: 9. The CDR3 runs 13 residues. Looking up the rest from reference TRBV2 and TRBJ2-7 gives the full variable domain: EPEVTQTPSHQVTQMGQEVILRCVPISNHLYFYWYRQILGQKVEFLVSFYNNEISEKSEIFDDQFSVERPDGSNFTLKIRSTKLEDSAMYFCASSAGALREQYFGPGTRLTVT.

The chain carries TRBV13 and TRBJ2-3; 7 bases are a match to TRBD2. Germline values: CDR1 PRHDT, CDR2 FYEKMQ (reference sequence). This CDR3 has 13 residues. With V trimmed by 0 bases and J by 9 bases, 3 bases remained unmatched. CDR3 bases: TGTGCCAGCAGCTTAGGCCAGCGGGGCACGCAGTATTTT. Protein sequence: CASSLGQRGTQYF. The full variable domain, with the rest looked up from reference TRBV13 and TRBJ2-3, is AAGVIQSPRHLIKEKRETATLKCYPIPRHDTVYWYQQGPGQDPQFLISFYEKMQSDKGSIPDRFSAQQFSDYHSELNMSSLELGDSALYFCASSLGQRGTQYFGPGTRLTVL.

This clone appeared once. The gene calls are TRBV7-9 and TRBJ2-2; perhaps TRBD1 as D (6 bases). CDR3 length: 15 residues. Germline V CDR1 and CDR2: SEHNR, FQNEAQ (reference sequence). The germline V and J ends were trimmed by 5 bases and 4 bases, with 14 bases remaining between them. The CDR3 spells CASSAQGYSTGELFF. The CDR3 nucleotides read TGTGCCAGCAGCGCGCAGGGGTACAGCACCGGGGAGCTGTTTTTT.

The rearrangement uses TRBV28 and TRBJ2-1, with TRBD1 matching over 8 bases. The CDR3 length is 14 residues. Germline V gene lookup returns CDR1 MDHEN and CDR2 SYDVKM. J was trimmed by 7 bases and V by 2 bases; bases with no gene match: 4. The DNA of the CDR3 is TGTGCCAGCAGTTTAGTGGACAGGGAGAATGAGCAGTTCTTC. Protein product: CASSLVDRENEQFF.

V gene TRBV28 combines with J gene TRBJ2-3; 8 bases are shared with TRBD2. This CDR3 has 14 amino acids. Germline V gives CDR1 MDHEN, CDR2 SYDVKM. V was pared by 2 bases and J by 5 bases, with 3 bases of the junction left unmatched. The CDR3 DNA sequence: TGTGCCAGCAGTTTAGGAGCGGGAGTAGATACGCAGTATTTT. It yields the protein CASSLGAGVDTQYF.

This chain joins TRBV5-1 and TRBJ2-3; possible D gene TRBD2, 5 bases. The V and J ends lost 5 bases and 6 bases respectively, with 19 bases between them. Per germline, CDR1 SGHRS and CDR2 YFSETQ. CDR3 size: 15 residues. The CDR3 is CASSPSGVSGDTQYF. CDR3 in DNA: TGCGCCAGCAGTCCGAGTGGCGTTTCGGGGGATACGCAGTATTTT.

The rearrangement links TRBV27 to TRBJ2-1; 7 bases align to TRBD2. Germline V gene sequence: CDR1 MNHEY, CDR2 SMNVEV (reference sequence). The CDR3 runs 16 residues. The V and J ends lost 7 bases and 6 bases, in that order; junction bases with no gene match: 15. The CDR3 nucleotides read TGTGCCAGCACCGAGGTGGCGGGAGTATCAATCAATGAGCAGTTCTTC. It translates to CASTEVAGVSINEQFF.

V usage is TRBV30 and J usage is TRBJ1-6, with TRBD1 identical over 10 bases. This CDR3 is built from 13 residues. Losses at the gene ends were 5 bases for V and 11 bases for J; bases not matched to a gene: 6. Germline lookup yields CDR1 GTSNPN and CDR2 SVGIG (reference sequence). The chain's CDR3 is CAWATGGLTPLHF. The CDR3 bases are TGTGCCTGGGCGACAGGGGGCCTGACACCCCTCCACTTT.

The V and J genes are TRBV10-2 and TRBJ1-4; tentative D call: TRBD1 (6 bases). This CDR3 contains 14 residues. The V gene's germline CDR1 is WSHSY and CDR2 SAAADI. Deletions cut 6 bases from V and 8 bases from J, with 16 bases between. The CDR3, as DNA: TGCGCCAGCAGACAGGGCCAACAGGGCGAAAAACTGTTTTTT. This encodes CASRQGQQGEKLFF.